The next 22 T cell receptor beta chains were all read from a single sample in a study of cytomegalovirus exposure and HLA in healthy donors. Researchers ran the PCR with 60 Vbeta and 13 Jbeta primers. Profiled with immunoSEQ multiplex PCR; TCRdb holds only in-frame clones, not every one. The table has around 90,000 clones, approximately 69% seen once. The sequenced sample consisted of PBMCs. The receptor set was obtained from a boy aged 10-17 years in good health and CMV-seropositive.

The chain links TRBV5-5 to TRBJ2-1; 7 bases line up with TRBD1. CDR3 length: 15 amino acids. Germline trimming cut 3 bases from V and 6 bases from J; bases unmatched to any gene: 9. Germline-derived CDR1 and CDR2 are SGHKS and YYEKEE (reference sequence). This chain's CDR3 is CASSSIGTDSNEQFF. CDR3 DNA sequence: TGTGCCAGCAGCTCGATAGGGACAGACTCCAATGAGCAGTTCTTC.

The gene calls are TRBV9 and TRBJ2-1; TRBD2 agrees at 11 bases. Trimming cost V 3 bases and J 8 bases; bases outside gene matches: 7. The germline V gene has CDR1 SGDLS and CDR2 YYNGEE. The CDR3 covers 15 residues. This CDR3 reads CASSGQLAGVDEQFF. CDR3 DNA: TGTGCCAGCAGCGGGCAACTAGCGGGAGTTGATGAGCAGTTCTTC.

This clone was found a few times. The rearrangement links TRBV5-4 to TRBJ1-1, with 7 bases identical to TRBD1. CDR3 length: 14 amino acids. The junction had 4 bases not matched to a gene; V was cut back by 4 bases and J by 1 base. Germline loops: CDR1 SGHNT, CDR2 YYREEE (reference sequence). CDR3 sequence: CASSPRTGNTEAFF. DNA for the CDR3: TGTGCCAGCAGCCCCCGGACAGGGAACACTGAAGCTTTCTTT.

The gene calls are TRBV4-1 and TRBJ2-3, with TRBD2 matching over 11 bases. CDR1 is MGHRA and CDR2 is YSYEKL in the germline V gene. There are 16 residues in the CDR3. The ends lost 1 base at V and 6 bases at J; junction bases unmatched: 6. The CDR3 here is CASSQGSSGGPDTQYF. For the CDR3, the DNA is TGCGCCAGCAGCCAAGGGTCTAGCGGGGGGCCGGATACGCAGTATTTT.

This rearrangement joins TRBV5-1 to TRBJ1-2; TRBD1 aligns across 7 bases. CDR1 is SGHRS, CDR2 YFSETQ, per germline. V trimming: 0 bases; J trimming: 6 bases; junction bases outside the gene matches: 2. This CDR3 has 13 residues. The CDR3 is CASSLGQGDGYTF. The CDR3 region has the DNA TGCGCCAGCAGCTTGGGACAGGGAGATGGCTACACCTTC.

The genes are TRBV5-4 and TRBJ1-1, with D maybe TRBD1 (5 bases). The CDR3 length is 15 residues. The germline V and J ends were trimmed by 3 bases and 3 bases, with 15 bases remaining between them. Germline assignment: CDR1 SGHNT and CDR2 YYREEE (reference sequence). CDR3 amino acids: CASSWIGGGDTEAFF. DNA of the CDR3: TGTGCCAGCAGCTGGATAGGCGGGGGGGACACTGAAGCTTTCTTT. Variable domain in full (rest from reference TRBV5-4 and TRBJ1-1): ETGVTQSPTHLIKTRGQQVTLRCSSQSGHNTVSWYQQALGQGPQFIFQYYREEENGRGNFPPRFSGLQFPNYSSELNVNALELDDSALYLCASSWIGGGDTEAFFGQGTRLTVV.

V gene TRBV7-2 combines with J gene TRBJ1-2, with 7 bases identical to TRBD1. The J segment lost 8 bases and the V segment lost 1 base, leaving 7 bases of the junction unmatched. This CDR3 has 14 residues. The germline V gene encodes CDR1 SGHTA and CDR2 FQGNSA. CDR3 nucleotides: TGTGCCAGCAGCTTAGGGAGGGGGCGGATGGGCTACACCTTC. As protein: CASSLGRGRMGYTF.

The chain combines TRBV2 with TRBJ1-5, with 10 bases aligning to TRBD1. This CDR3 comprises 14 residues. J was trimmed by 5 bases and V by 4 bases; bases with no gene match: 2. Germline-derived CDR1 and CDR2 are SNHLY and FYNNEI. The CDR3 sequence is CASSGTGGDQPQHF. CDR3 bases: TGTGCCAGCAGTGGGACAGGGGGGGATCAGCCCCAGCATTTT.

The chain couples TRBV27 to TRBJ1-2, with 8 positions matching TRBD1. Germline-derived CDR1 and CDR2 are MNHEY and SMNVEV (reference sequence). The CDR3 runs 13 residues. The V gene end was trimmed by 9 bases and the J gene end by 5 bases; junction bases not matched to a gene: 8. CDR3 sequence (DNA): TGTGCCAGGTTAACAGGGGGAGGTTATGGCTACACCTTC. Its protein product is CARLTGGGYGYTF.

The genes are TRBV5-8 and TRBJ1-2; no definite D call. V was pared by 6 bases and J by 7 bases, with 19 bases between. The germline CDR1 and CDR2 sequences are SGHTS and YDEGEE. The CDR3 is 14 residues long. This CDR3 is CASTPGMIAGGYTF. The CDR3 DNA is TGTGCCAGCACCCCCGGGATGATAGCCGGTGGCTACACCTTC.

The V call is TRBV30, the J call TRBJ1-1, with D uncertain. Germline values: CDR1 GTSNPN, CDR2 SVGIG (reference sequence). V was trimmed by 1 base and J by 1 base, leaving 16 bases between them. This CDR3 comprises 16 residues. CDR3 DNA sequence: TGTGCCTGGAGTGGCGCGGGATCCAGAACGAACACTGAAGCTTTCTTT. It yields the protein CAWSGAGSRTNTEAFF. Variable domain in full (rest from reference TRBV30 and TRBJ1-1): SQTIHQWPATLVQPVGSPLSLECTVEGTSNPNLYWYRQAAGRGLQLLFYSVGIGQISSEVPQNLSASRPQDRQFILSSKKLLLSDSGFYLCAWSGAGSRTNTEAFFGQGTRLTVV.

V is TRBV6-1 and J is TRBJ1-2; 8 bases fit TRBD1. Trimming at V came to 4 bases and at J to 8 bases, leaving 12 bases not matched to a gene. This CDR3 region has 15 residues. The V gene's germline CDR1 is MNHNS and CDR2 SASEGT. This chain's CDR3 is CASSGGLHRGGGYTF. CDR3 bases: TGTGCCAGCAGTGGAGGCCTGCACAGGGGGGGCGGCTACACCTTC.

The V gene is TRBV6-1, the J gene TRBJ2-1; TRBD1 agrees at 7 bases. There are 12 residues in the CDR3. Germline V gene data show CDR1 as MNHNS and CDR2 as SASEGT. The junction had 7 bases not matched to a gene; V was cut back by 4 bases and J by 13 bases. The CDR3 nucleotides are TGTGCCAGCAGTGCCTACCGGGACAGTCAGTTCTTC. This encodes CASSAYRDSQFF.

V usage is TRBV5-1 and J usage is TRBJ1-4; TRBD1 agrees at 8 bases. V lost 6 bases and J lost 1; bases outside the gene matches: 2. In germline, CDR1 is SGHRS, CDR2 YFSETQ. The length of the CDR3 is 14 residues. The CDR3 protein is CASNDRGTNEKLFF. The CDR3 DNA reads TGCGCCAGCAACGACAGGGGAACTAATGAAAAACTGTTTTTT.

V is TRBV27 and J is TRBJ1-5; 8 bases line up with TRBD1. CDR3 length: 14 amino acids. Germline assignment: CDR1 MNHEY and CDR2 SMNVEV (reference sequence). J gave up 2 bases and V 8 bases, and 5 bases lay outside the gene matches. In nucleotides, the CDR3 is TGTGCCAGCTCAGGGGGCAACGGCAATCAGCCCCAGCATTTT. Residues: CASSGGNGNQPQHF.

The rearrangement joins TRBV6-5 to TRBJ2-7; D is unclear. Looked up from germline, CDR1 is MNHEY and CDR2 is SVGAGI. CDR3 size: 10 residues. Between the trimmed V and J ends, which lost 10 bases and 6 bases, there was a span of 10 bases. CDR3 bases: TGTGCCACGAAAAACGGCGAGCAGTACTTC. As protein: CATKNGEQYF.

The V call is TRBV11-2, the J call TRBJ2-2, with D uncertain. From germline, CDR1 is SGHAT and CDR2 FQNNGV. Trimming pared 1 base from V and 1 base from J, leaving 7 bases between. The CDR3 is 15 residues long. Written as DNA, the CDR3 is TGTGCCAGCAGCTTAGTCTCAGGGAACACCGGGGAGCTGTTTTTT. Residues: CASSLVSGNTGELFF.

The chain combines TRBV2 with TRBJ2-7; 8 positions match TRBD1. V shed 6 bases, J shed 8 bases, and the junction held 6 bases outside the gene matches. The CDR3 loop spans 12 amino acids. The V gene's germline CDR1 is SNHLY and CDR2 FYNNEI. CDR3 protein: CASRDRETKQYF. In nucleotides, the CDR3 is TGTGCCAGCAGGGACAGGGAAACCAAGCAGTACTTC.

This chain connects TRBV29-1 to TRBJ2-7; 7 positions agree with TRBD1. The germline CDR1 and CDR2 sequences are SQVTM and ANQGSEA. The CDR3 sequence is 19 residues long. V lost 4 bases and J lost 3; bases outside the gene matches: 24. The CDR3 nucleotides are TGCAGCGTTGTCTTTTTCGCACTGACGGGACAGACAGGAATCTACGAGCAGTACTTC. This codes for CSVVFFALTGQTGIYEQYF.

The chain has TRBV7-9 and TRBJ2-7; 10 bases map to TRBD1. J gave up 3 bases and V 4 bases, and 6 bases lay outside the gene matches. This CDR3 comprises 15 residues. CDR1 SEHNR and CDR2 FQNEAQ come from the germline V gene (reference sequence). The CDR3 sequence is CASSSGTGVLYEQYF. CDR3 nucleotides: TGTGCCAGCAGCTCCGGGACAGGGGTCCTCTACGAGCAGTACTTC.

The rearrangement joins TRBV7-2 to TRBJ2-7, with D perhaps TRBD2 (6 bases). V was trimmed by 8 bases and J by 0 bases, leaving 14 bases between them. Germline assignment: CDR1 SGHTA and CDR2 FQGNSA. The CDR3 spans 14 residues. The CDR3 region has the DNA TGTGCCAGCCGTCTCGGCGGGACCTCCTACGAGCAGTACTTC. It encodes CASRLGGTSYEQYF.

CDR3 protein: CASSQDSIRSGMNEQFF. The CDR3 bases are TGCGCCAGCAGCCAAGATTCAATCCGGAGCGGGATGAACGAGCAGTTCTTC. The chain carries TRBV4-3 and TRBJ2-1; 7 bases agree with TRBD2. Germline CDR1 LGHNA, CDR2 YSLEER. J lost 10 bases, V lost 0 bases, and 15 bases had no gene match. The length of the CDR3 is 17 residues.